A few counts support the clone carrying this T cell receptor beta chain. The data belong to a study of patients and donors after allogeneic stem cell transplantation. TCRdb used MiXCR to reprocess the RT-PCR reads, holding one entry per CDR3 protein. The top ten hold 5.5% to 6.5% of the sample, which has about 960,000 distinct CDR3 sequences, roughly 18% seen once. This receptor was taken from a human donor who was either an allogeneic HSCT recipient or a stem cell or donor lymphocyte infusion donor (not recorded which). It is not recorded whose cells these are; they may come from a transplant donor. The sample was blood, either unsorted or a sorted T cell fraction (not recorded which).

The CDR3 bases are TGTGCCAGCAGCTTCGGCACAGGGGGAGAGACCGGGGAGCTGTTTTTT. This translates into CASSFGTGGETGELFF. This sequence joins TRBV5-6 and TRBJ2-2, with 8 bases identical to TRBD1. Losses at the gene ends were 2 bases for V and 5 bases for J; bases not matched to a gene: 8. Germline V gene sequence: CDR1 SGHDT, CDR2 YYEEEE. The CDR3 spans 16 residues.